This T cell receptor beta chain derives from a study of T cell responses to AZD1222 COVID-19 vaccine. The V segment lost 6 bases and the J segment 3 bases; nucleotides outside the gene matches: 5. CDR1 and CDR2 from the germline V gene are LNHDA and SQIVND (reference sequence). This CDR3 is built from 13 residues. The method was immunoSEQ multiplex PCR; TCRdb's version includes in-frame clones alone and lacks a portion of them. Among over 150,000 clones listed, just over 85% were seen once. General study findings and limits: Females made up more of the donors, who were largely white British, and clonal diversity may have come out too low. CD4 TCRs covered the whole spike, strongest at regions 160-218 and 743-854. Researchers took repertoire samples only after the peak T cell response had come.

Of note for this clone: The antigen remains undetermined.

Sequenced here: peripheral blood, sampled 28 days after the second AZD1222 dose. The receptor was isolated from an adult who received the AZD1222 COVID-19 vaccine. V usage is TRBV19 and J usage is TRBJ2-7; 7 bases are shared with TRBD1. CDR3 coding DNA: TGTGCCAGTAGGCGACAGGGCGACTACGAGCAGTACTTC. This gives the protein CASRRQGDYEQYF.